This T cell receptor beta chain was recorded in a study of graft-versus-host responses after intestinal transplantation. The wider study: Anti-thymocyte globulin induction, then tacrolimus and steroids for around 3 years, went to all recipients.

The CDR3 extends over 16 amino acids. Looked up from germline, CDR1 is MNHNS and CDR2 is SASEGT. V was clipped by 2 bases and J by 5 bases, with 15 bases between them. Here immunoSEQ multiplex PCR was the method, and the copy in TCRdb shows in-frame clones only, minus some. The repertoire holds 900 to 1,400 clones, with under 80% as singletons. From the graft tissue, intraepithelial and lamina propria lymphocytes were released through processing. This specimen was ileum tissue, taken 250 days after intestinal transplantation. This clonotype was sampled from a human patient who received an intestinal transplant, so some T cells may come from the graft donor. This chain connects TRBV6-1 to TRBJ2-2; D possibly corresponds to TRBD2 (5 bases). The CDR3 sequence: CASSELRGYKTGELFF. The CDR3 bases are TGTGCCAGCAGTGAATTACGCGGGTATAAGACCGGGGAGCTGTTTTTT.